This passage covers 9 T cell receptor beta chains from one sample sequenced in a study of response to subunit inactivated influenza vaccine. Using its own MiXCR run on the RT-PCR reads, TCRdb lists one record per CDR3 protein. The table shows more than 600,000 distinct CDR3 sequences, with approximately 18% occurring only once. The sample was PBMCs from blood, taken about 5 days after vaccination. These receptors originate from a man aged 50-59 years who received an inactivated influenza vaccine.

V gene TRBV12-3 or TRBV12-4 combines with J gene TRBJ1-2; D remains unclear. The CDR3 is made up of 14 amino acids. The V and J ends lost 0 bases and 2 bases respectively, with 7 bases between them. CDR3 sequence reads: CASSLAALNYGYTF. In DNA form, the CDR3 reads TGTGCCAGCAGTTTAGCGGCGTTAAACTATGGCTACACCTTC.

This clonotype was counted between two and nine times. This chain connects TRBV5-1 to TRBJ2-5; 10 nucleotides line up with TRBD2. CDR1 and CDR2 (germline): SGHRS, YFSETQ. There are 15 residues in the CDR3. Trimming removed 5 bases from V and 5 bases from J; junction bases left unmatched: 9. The chain's CDR3 is CASSFASGSEETQYF. CDR3 nucleotides: TGCGCCAGCAGTTTCGCTAGCGGGAGCGAGGAGACCCAGTACTTC.

This clonotype was counted only a few times. V is TRBV6-1 and J is TRBJ2-3; TRBD1 might be the D (5 bases). Germline loops: CDR1 MNHNS, CDR2 SASEGT. Trimming took off 4 bases at V and 6 bases at J, with 8 bases between the two ends. This CDR3 is 12 amino acids long. The CDR3 reads CASSAGWDTQYF. The CDR3 coding sequence is TGTGCCAGCAGTGCAGGGTGGGATACGCAGTATTTT.

The rearrangement joins TRBV5-1 to TRBJ2-1, with D tentatively TRBD1 (6 bases). This CDR3 has 13 amino acids. Trimming took off 4 bases at V and 13 bases at J, with 18 bases between the two ends. Germline CDR1 and CDR2: SGHRS and YFSETQ. Here the CDR3 reads CASSGQGTTAQFF. Here the CDR3 DNA reads TGCGCCAGCAGCGGACAAGGGACAACAGCCCAGTTCTTC.

This chain joins TRBV10-3 and TRBJ2-1; a weak D match, TRBD2 (6 bases). The CDR3 consists of 16 residues. The V gene lost 6 bases and the J gene lost 0 bases, with 15 bases spanning the gap. Germline values: CDR1 ENHRY, CDR2 SYGVKD. This CDR3 reads CAISRTGLSSYNEQFF. Here the CDR3 DNA reads TGTGCCATCAGCAGAACGGGACTTAGCTCCTACAATGAGCAGTTCTTC.

About this clonotype itself: The junction and the germline gene differ at one end; a read error may be behind it. The genes are TRBV7-7 and TRBJ2-1; TRBD2 matches at 11 bases. Germline V gene lookup returns CDR1 SSHAT and CDR2 FNYEAQ (reference sequence). CDR3 length equals 15 residues. The CDR3 loop reads CASSVSGGAHNEQFF. The CDR3, as DNA: TGTGCTAGCAGCGTTAGCGGGGGGGCACACAATGAGCAGTTCTTC. Supplemented by reference TRBV7-7 and TRBJ2-1, the full variable domain reads GAGVSQSPRYKVTKRGQDVTLRCDPISSHATLYWYQQALGQGPEFLTYFNYEAQPDKSGLPSDRFSAERPEGSISTLTIQRTEQRDSAMYRCASSVSGGAHNEQFFGPGTRLTVL.

This chain links TRBV7-2 with TRBJ2-5; tentative D call: TRBD2 (6 bases). The CDR3 has 14 amino acids. Looked up from germline, CDR1 is SGHTA and CDR2 is FQGNSA. The V end lost 0 bases, the J end lost 14 bases, and 19 bases lay between the germline ends. The CDR3 bases are TGTGCCAGCAGCTTAGCGAGGGGAACTAGCAGGGTATACTTC. Translated, it gives CASSLARGTSRVYF.

The chain combines TRBV9 with TRBJ1-3; no clear D. The V and J ends lost 3 bases and 0 bases respectively, with 10 bases between them. The germline gives CDR1 SGDLS, CDR2 YYNGEE. The CDR3 has 15 amino acids. CDR3 sequence (DNA): TGTGCCAGCAGCGCGGACCCGAGCTCTGGAAACACCATATATTTT. Its translation: CASSADPSSGNTIYF.

This clonotype was seen many times. The chain couples TRBV24-1 to TRBJ2-1; the match to TRBD2 covers 8 bases. Germline CDR1 is KGHDR and CDR2 is SFDVKD. V was pared by 6 bases and J by 6 bases, with 3 bases of the junction left unmatched. The CDR3 has 13 residues. As DNA, the CDR3 is TGTGCCACCAGTCGAGCGGGGGCCAATGAGCAGTTCTTC. Its protein is CATSRAGANEQFF.